These 10 T cell receptor beta chains were sequenced from one sample in a study of T-cell reconstitution after alpha-beta-depleted transplantation in children. TCRbeta library preparation incorporated unique molecular identifiers. Each CDR3 protein is one row after TCRdb ran MiXCR on the PCR reads. The sample shows 500,000 to 600,000 distinct CDR3 sequences, roughly a quarter of them seen only once. The starting material was PBMCs, obtained before TCRalphabeta/CD19-depleted stem cell transplant. These receptors all come from a boy under two years old with Wiskott-Aldrich syndrome, due to receive a stem cell transplant.

This chain connects TRBV28 to TRBJ2-7; 9 positions agree with TRBD1. V trimming: 5 bases; J trimming: 5 bases; junction bases outside the gene matches: 10. There are 15 residues in the CDR3. CDR1 and CDR2 (germline): MDHEN, SYDVKM. CDR3 nucleotides: TGTGCCAGCAGTCGGTTCCGGGACAGGGCCCACGAGCAGTACTTC. It codes for CASSRFRDRAHEQYF. Variable domain in full (rest from reference TRBV28 and TRBJ2-7): DVKVTQSSRYLVKRTGEKVFLECVQDMDHENMFWYRQDPGLGLRLIYFSYDVKMKEKGDIPEGYSVSREKKERFSLILESASTNQTSMYLCASSRFRDRAHEQYFGPGTRLTVT.

This chain joins TRBV6-1 and TRBJ2-1; TRBD2 matches at 9 bases. The CDR3 has 18 residues. After removal of 2 bases from V and 10 bases from J, the junction contained 18 bases not matched to a gene. The germline V gene encodes CDR1 MNHNS and CDR2 SASEGT. Written as DNA, the CDR3 is TGTGCCAGCAGTGAAATCGTTCCAGCGGGAGGTCGGTGGTGGGAGCAGTTCTTC. Translated: CASSEIVPAGGRWWEQFF.

The chain carries TRBV4-1 and TRBJ2-7; 8 bases match TRBD1. The V gene end was trimmed by 2 bases and the J gene end by 6 bases; junction bases not matched to a gene: 3. Germline V gives CDR1 MGHRA, CDR2 YSYEKL. The CDR3 consists of 13 residues. The CDR3 loop is CASSQITGGEQYF. CDR3 coding DNA: TGCGCCAGCAGCCAAATAACAGGGGGCGAGCAGTACTTC.

The chain joins TRBV2 to TRBJ1-5; D might be TRBD1 (5 bases). Germline-derived CDR1 and CDR2 are SNHLY and FYNNEI. Trimming took off 2 bases at V and 0 bases at J, with 11 bases between the two ends. This CDR3 is built from 16 residues. The CDR3 reads CASSEFGGYSNQPQHF. In nucleotides, the CDR3 is TGTGCCAGCAGTGAATTCGGGGGGTATAGCAATCAGCCCCAGCATTTT.

This clonotype was detected only a few times. CDR3: CASSFAGAKDTEAFF. In DNA form, the CDR3 reads TGCGCCAGCAGCTTTGCGGGGGCGAAGGACACTGAAGCTTTCTTT. The gene calls are TRBV5-1 and TRBJ1-1, with TRBD1 as a possible D gene (6 bases). The germline V gene encodes CDR1 SGHRS and CDR2 YFSETQ. The CDR3 has 15 residues. V was cut by 2 bases and J by 3 bases, with 14 bases left in between.

The chain has TRBV7-2 and TRBJ2-5; 13 bases fit TRBD2. Germline trimming cut 4 bases from V and 2 bases from J; bases unmatched to any gene: 7. Germline V gene sequence: CDR1 SGHTA, CDR2 FQGNSA. This CDR3 comprises 17 residues. The CDR3 loop is CASSSGLAGAFQETQYF. The CDR3 region has the DNA TGTGCCAGCAGCTCAGGACTAGCGGGAGCCTTTCAAGAGACCCAGTACTTC. Full variable domain (outside the CDR3, taken from reference TRBV7-2 and TRBJ2-5): GAGVSQSPSNKVTEKGKDVELRCDPISGHTALYWYRQSLGQGLEFLIYFQGNSAPDKSGLPSDRFSAERTGGSVSTLTIQRTQQEDSAVYLCASSSGLAGAFQETQYFGPGTRLLVL.

This clonotype showed up just a few times. The chain employs TRBV4-1 and TRBJ2-2; a weak D match, TRBD1 (5 bases). Trimming removed 1 base at V and 1 base at J, with 13 bases between. The CDR3 runs 17 residues. From germline, CDR1 is MGHRA and CDR2 YSYEKL. CDR3 sequence: CASSQVGWQGNTGELFF. CDR3 bases: TGCGCCAGCAGCCAAGTCGGTTGGCAGGGGAACACCGGGGAGCTGTTTTTT.

The V call is TRBV4-2, the J call TRBJ2-1; 10 bases line up with TRBD2. Looked up from germline, CDR1 is LGHNA and CDR2 is YNFKEQ. V lost 4 bases to trimming and J lost 5 bases; unmatched junction nucleotides: 5. This CDR3 has 15 residues. The CDR3 reads CASSRGTSANNEQFF. The CDR3 DNA is TGTGCCAGCAGCCGCGGGACTAGCGCCAACAATGAGCAGTTCTTC.

This clonotype was detected only a few times. The J gene is TRBJ2-3, the V gene TRBV28; 7 nucleotides line up with TRBD2. The J segment lost 1 base and the V segment lost 2 bases, leaving 9 bases of the junction unmatched. Germline CDR1 is MDHEN and CDR2 is SYDVKM. The CDR3 has 17 residues. This chain's CDR3 is CASSLHASGVRTDTQYF. CDR3 DNA: TGTGCCAGCAGTTTACATGCTAGCGGAGTGCGCACAGATACGCAGTATTTT.

The J gene is TRBJ1-2, the V gene TRBV12-3 or TRBV12-4; D is unresolved. Trimming took off 4 bases at V and 2 bases at J, with 8 bases between the two ends. CDR3 length equals 13 residues. CDR3 sequence: CASSSKGNYGYTF. The CDR3 region has the DNA TGTGCCAGCAGTTCAAAGGGCAACTATGGCTACACCTTC.